The next 25 T cell receptor beta chains were all read from a single sample in a study of T cell repertoires in cytomegalovirus infection. TCRdb reanalysed the reads using MiXCR and keeps one entry per CDR3 protein. Of roughly 180,000 distinct CDR3 sequences listed, about a sixth were seen once; the top ten hold around 25%. The sample consisted of CD8+ T cells from PBMCs. These receptors were collected from a human donor in good health (CMV status not recorded). Some clones in this sample may be carry-over from other donors' samples.

The V call is TRBV6-6, the J call TRBJ1-5, with D perhaps matching TRBD1 (5 bases). V gave up 7 bases and J gave up 1 base, with 14 bases separating them. The CDR3 totals 15 residues. The V gene's germline CDR1 is MNHNY and CDR2 SVGAGI (reference sequence). CDR3 nucleotide sequence: TGTGCCAGCACGGTGGCAGGGAGGAGCAATCAGCCCCAGCATTTT. Amino acids: CASTVAGRSNQPQHF.

The chain combines TRBV28 with TRBJ2-7; 9 nucleotides line up with TRBD2. V lost 2 bases and J lost 4; bases outside the gene matches: 3. This CDR3 spans 14 amino acids. Germline V CDR1 and CDR2: MDHEN, SYDVKM. The CDR3 region has the DNA TGTGCCAGCAGTTTACCCGGACTAGCGTACGAGCAGTACTTC. It is translated as CASSLPGLAYEQYF.

The CDR3 nucleotides read TGTGCCAGCAGGGGCAGGGATAGCAATCAGCCCCAGCATTTT. Translation gives CASRGRDSNQPQHF. The rearrangement links TRBV12-3 or TRBV12-4 to TRBJ1-5; the D gene is possibly TRBD1 (5 bases). The CDR3 sequence is 14 residues long. Trimming left V 6 bases short and J 0 bases short, with 9 bases between.

This chain connects TRBV7-9 to TRBJ2-2, with a tentative D call TRBD1 (6 bases). Trimming pared 1 base from V and 7 bases from J, leaving 19 bases between. The CDR3 contains 17 residues. Germline CDR1 and CDR2: SEHNR and FQNEAQ (reference sequence). The CDR3 region is CASSLVRGQGAIGELFF. The CDR3 bases are TGTGCCAGCAGCTTAGTAAGGGGACAAGGAGCCATCGGGGAGCTGTTTTTT.

This clonotype was picked up a small number of times. The chain couples TRBV7-2 to TRBJ1-6, with D unresolved. The CDR3 is 16 residues long. The germline V gene has CDR1 SGHTA and CDR2 FQGNSA. Trimming took 5 bases from V and 9 from J, leaving 20 bases between them. CDR3: CASSLQPGGVGSPLHF. In nucleotides, the CDR3 is TGTGCCAGCAGCCTCCAGCCCGGTGGGGTTGGTTCACCCCTCCACTTT.

This chain uses TRBV7-9 with TRBJ2-5, with TRBD1 matching 7 bases. This CDR3 is 15 amino acids long. Germline V lookup: CDR1 SEHNR, CDR2 FQNEAQ (reference sequence). The ends lost 5 bases at V and 4 bases at J; junction bases unmatched: 10. The CDR3 sequence is CASSPTRTGAETQYF. The CDR3, as DNA: TGTGCCAGCAGCCCCACGCGGACAGGCGCAGAGACCCAGTACTTC. The full variable domain, completed using reference TRBV7-9 and TRBJ2-5, is DTGVSQNPRHKITKRGQNVTFRCDPISEHNRLYWYRQTLGQGPEFLTYFQNEAQLEKSRLLSDRFSAERPKGSFSTLEIQRTEQGDSAMYLCASSPTRTGAETQYFGPGTRLLVL.

V is TRBV28 and J is TRBJ2-1, with a tentative D call TRBD2 (5 bases). The ends were cut back, 5 bases at V and 9 bases at J, with 17 bases in the middle. The CDR3 has 14 residues. Germline-derived CDR1 and CDR2 are MDHEN and SYDVKM. Here the CDR3 DNA reads TGTGCCAGCAGTAACCCGATGGGCAGCGGTGAGCAGTTCTTC. This codes for CASSNPMGSGEQFF. Looking up the rest from reference TRBV28 and TRBJ2-1 gives the full variable domain: DVKVTQSSRYLVKRTGEKVFLECVQDMDHENMFWYRQDPGLGLRLIYFSYDVKMKEKGDIPEGYSVSREKKERFSLILESASTNQTSMYLCASSNPMGSGEQFFGPGTRLTVL.

J is TRBJ1-2 and V is TRBV12-3 or TRBV12-4, with 9 nucleotides matching TRBD1. The J segment lost 6 bases and the V segment lost 0 bases, leaving 14 bases of the junction unmatched. The CDR3 sequence is 18 residues long. CDR3 DNA sequence: TGTGCCAGCAGTTTAGCTTATTTCTCTCGGGACAGGGCTCATGGCTACACCTTC. Protein product: CASSLAYFSRDRAHGYTF.

Of note for this clonotype: A much larger clone lies one base from this, so it may be a read error. This chain joins TRBV7-9 and TRBJ2-4, with no clear D. V was trimmed by 4 bases and J by 4 bases, leaving 14 bases between them. The CDR3 consists of 15 residues. Per the germline V gene, CDR1 is SEHNR and CDR2 is FQNEAQ (reference sequence). In DNA form, the CDR3 reads TGTGCCAGCAGCTCGCCCAGGAACCAGAAAAACATTCAGTACTTC. This sequence encodes CASSSPRNQKNIQYF.

The CDR3 nucleotides read TGTGCCAGCAGCTCCGACATCCAAGAGACCCAGTACTTC. Protein sequence: CASSSDIQETQYF. The chain joins TRBV5-6 to TRBJ2-5; D remains unclear. The germline V and J ends were trimmed by 3 bases and 1 base, with 7 bases remaining between them. This CDR3 contains 13 residues. From germline, CDR1 is SGHDT and CDR2 YYEEEE.

A few counts support this clonotype. The chain recombines TRBV10-3 with TRBJ2-7; 7 nucleotides agree with TRBD1. J was trimmed by 3 bases and V by 8 bases; bases with no gene match: 10. The CDR3 loop spans 14 amino acids. Germline CDR1 is ENHRY and CDR2 is SYGVKD. CDR3 amino acids: CAISGTAEYYEQYF. CDR3 coding DNA: TGTGCCATCTCGGGGACAGCAGAATACTACGAGCAGTACTTC.

This sequence joins TRBV28 and TRBJ2-7, with D perhaps matching TRBD1 (6 bases). The CDR3 is 14 residues long. In germline, CDR1 is MDHEN, CDR2 SYDVKM. V dropped 6 bases and J dropped 3 bases, with 15 bases sitting between them. CDR3 sequence: CASSPRTDLYEQYF. The CDR3 nucleotides read TGTGCCAGCAGCCCTCGGACAGATCTCTACGAGCAGTACTTC.

In the case of this clonotype: It may be a read error: a sequence one base away is much more abundant. Because the CDR3 is missing its conserved closing phenylalanine or tryptophan, this is likely a read error. The chain combines TRBV11-2 with TRBJ1-1; perhaps TRBD1 as D (5 bases). The V gene lost 1 base and the J gene lost 1 base, with 13 bases spanning the gap. This CDR3 is built from 16 residues. Germline CDR1 SGHAT, CDR2 FQNNGV. DNA of the CDR3: TGTGCCAGCAGCTTAGGGGGGTTAGATGAGAACACTGAAGCTTTCTTA. Amino acids: CASSLGGLDENTEAFL.

This sequence joins TRBV27 and TRBJ1-6; tentative D call: TRBD1 (5 bases). This CDR3 is 14 amino acids long. Germline CDR1 and CDR2: MNHEY and SMNVEV (reference sequence). V lost 3 bases and J lost 10, with 13 bases in between. The CDR3 region has the DNA TGTGCCAGCAGTTTGAGGGGACTTGGGTCACCCCTCCACTTT. Translating it yields CASSLRGLGSPLHF.

The chain joins TRBV28 to TRBJ2-7; D unclear. V shed 4 bases and J shed 2 bases, with 15 bases lying between them. Germline lookup yields CDR1 MDHEN and CDR2 SYDVKM. This CDR3 has 15 amino acids. CDR3 loop: CASSSRSNVTYEQYF. CDR3 nucleotides: TGTGCCAGCAGTTCAAGGTCCAATGTCACCTACGAGCAGTACTTC.

V and J are TRBV12-3 or TRBV12-4 and TRBJ1-6; 10 bases line up with TRBD1. This CDR3 has 16 residues. The J segment lost 5 bases and the V segment lost 5 bases, leaving 6 bases of the junction unmatched. CDR3 sequence: CASSHRDRGNNSPLHF. In DNA form, the CDR3 reads TGTGCCAGCAGTCACAGGGACAGGGGTAATAATTCACCCCTCCACTTT.

The chain combines TRBV6-2 or TRBV6-3 with TRBJ1-5, with 7 bases fitting TRBD1. The CDR3 covers 18 residues. Germline CDR1 MNHEY, CDR2 SVGEGT. V gave up 5 bases and J gave up 1 base; unmatched junction bases: 14. This chain's CDR3 is CASSTPGQQYASNQPQHF. The CDR3 DNA sequence: TGTGCCAGCAGTACCCCGGGACAGCAATACGCCAGCAATCAGCCCCAGCATTTT.

This clonotype was counted a few times. The chain joins TRBV6-2 or TRBV6-3 to TRBJ2-7, with 8 bases aligning to TRBD1. The CDR3 spans 12 residues. V lost 7 bases to trimming and J lost 5 bases; unmatched junction nucleotides: 4. Per germline, CDR1 MNHEY and CDR2 SVGEGT. The DNA of the CDR3 is TGTGCCAGCACCGCAGGGGGCCACGAGCAGTACTTC. Protein product: CASTAGGHEQYF.

The chain combines TRBV20-1 with TRBJ2-3; 8 nucleotides align to TRBD2. The CDR3 has 14 residues. Trimming removed 6 bases from V and 6 bases from J; junction bases left unmatched: 11. Germline-derived CDR1 and CDR2 are DFQATT and SNEGSKA (reference sequence). The CDR3, as DNA: TGCAGTGCCTCGCTAGCGGGCGATTTGGATACGCAGTATTTT. Amino acid sequence: CSASLAGDLDTQYF.

This clonotype was seen ten or more times. The chain uses TRBV12-3 or TRBV12-4 and TRBJ2-6, with D hard to call. The V and J ends lost 6 bases and 1 base respectively, with 10 bases between them. CDR3 length: 15 amino acids. In nucleotides, the CDR3 is TGTGCCAGCAGCCCGTCAAGTTCTGGGGCCAACGTCCTGACTTTC. Translated, it gives CASSPSSSGANVLTF.

The V and J genes are TRBV12-3 or TRBV12-4 and TRBJ1-1; D is ambiguous. This CDR3 region has 12 residues. Trimming removed 3 bases at V and 3 bases at J, with 5 bases between. The CDR3 spells CASSFLDTEAFF. The CDR3 DNA reads TGTGCCAGCAGTTTCCTAGACACTGAAGCTTTCTTT.

This clonotype showed up just a few times. The chain is built from TRBV7-8 and TRBJ1-2; D remains unclear. The CDR3 is 11 amino acids. Trimming took off 10 bases at V and 3 bases at J, with 9 bases between the two ends. Per germline, CDR1 SGHVS and CDR2 FQNEAQ. The DNA of the CDR3 is TGTGCCACTCCCGATTACTATGGCTACACCTTC. Its translation: CATPDYYGYTF.

The gene calls are TRBV20-1 and TRBJ1-1; D remains unclear. The germline V and J ends were trimmed by 6 bases and 0 bases, with 14 bases remaining between them. Germline loops: CDR1 DFQATT, CDR2 SNEGSKA (reference sequence). The CDR3 sequence is 14 residues long. The CDR3 loop is CSAPESFMNTEAFF. Here the CDR3 DNA reads TGCAGTGCGCCCGAAAGTTTTATGAACACTGAAGCTTTCTTT.

This chain connects TRBV29-1 to TRBJ2-7; D remains ambiguous. The CDR3 contains 10 residues. V was cut by 4 bases and J by 5 bases, with 6 bases left in between. From germline, CDR1 is SQVTM and CDR2 ANQGSEA. CDR3 loop: CSVGENEQYF. In DNA, the CDR3 is TGCAGCGTTGGAGAAAACGAGCAGTACTTC.

A single count supports this clonotype. The chain is built from TRBV4-3 and TRBJ2-3; 9 nucleotides align to TRBD2. Germline-derived CDR1 and CDR2 are LGHNA and YSLEER. V gave up 4 bases and J gave up 5 bases; unmatched junction bases: 13. The CDR3 is 17 amino acids. The CDR3 nucleotides are TGCGCCAGCAGCCTAGTTCTTAGCGGGGGAAGTGGAGATACGCAGTATTTT. Translation: CASSLVLSGGSGDTQYF.